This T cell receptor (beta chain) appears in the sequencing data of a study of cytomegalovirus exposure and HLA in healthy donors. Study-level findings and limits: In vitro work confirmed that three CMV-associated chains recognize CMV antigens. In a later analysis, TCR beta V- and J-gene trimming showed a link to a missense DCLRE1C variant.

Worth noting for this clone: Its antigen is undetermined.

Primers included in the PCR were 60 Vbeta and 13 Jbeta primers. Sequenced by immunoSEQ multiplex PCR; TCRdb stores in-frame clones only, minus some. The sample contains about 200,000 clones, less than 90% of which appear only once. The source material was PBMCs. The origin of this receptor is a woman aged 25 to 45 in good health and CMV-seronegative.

The CDR3 region has the DNA TGTGCCTGGAGTGTCCTCGGGGATAGGGTCGGGGAGCTGTTTTTT. It yields the protein CAWSVLGDRVGELFF. This chain joins TRBV30 and TRBJ2-2, with D possibly matching TRBD2 (5 bases). CDR1 is GTSNPN, CDR2 SVGIG, per germline (reference sequence). CDR3 length equals 15 residues. V lost 0 bases and J 7 bases, leaving 15 bases between the germline ends.